Listed below are T cell receptor beta chains from one sample, sequenced in a study of T-cell memory formation after mild COVID-19. TCRdb recomputed calls from the 5' RACE reads with MiXCR, one row per CDR3 protein. Of about 340,000 distinct CDR3 sequences listed, 15% to 20% are singletons. Sequenced input: PBMCs or a T cell subset sorted from them (not recorded which). The receptors come from a man between 18 and 35 years old who had mild COVID-19 (a few samples of this study predate the infection). Cell type and time point are not known. Each CDR3 is given with its conserved first and last residue. Fields, in order: V gene, clone size, D gene, J gene, CDR3 protein, CDR3 DNA. A D gene is named only where the DNA matches it firmly. A clone size is listed for some rows: how often the clone was seen (once, few, many), or a class if it is expanded.

>TRBV20-1|.|TRBD2|TRBJ2-5
CSARLAGGPGLETQYF
TGCAGTGCTAGACTAGCGGGGGGGCCCGGGTTGGAGACCCAGTACTTC
>TRBV24-1|.|TRBD1|TRBJ2-3
CATSQAGGPDTQYF
TGTGCCACCAGTCAAGCAGGGGGTCCGGATACGCAGTATTTT
>TRBV11-2|.|.|TRBJ1-4
CASSPMNGEKLFF
TGTGCCAGCAGTCCCATGAACGGGGAAAAACTGTTTTTT
>TRBV9|.|.|TRBJ2-4
CASSVYTGNIQYF
TGTGCCAGCAGCGTATATACCGGAAACATTCAGTACTTC
>TRBV27|few|.|TRBJ2-1
CASSLSPGTTYNEQFF
TGTGCCAGCAGTTTATCCCCCGGGACAACATACAATGAGCAGTTCTTC
>TRBV4-3|few|.|TRBJ1-5
CASSQASGHNQPQHF
TGCGCCAGCAGCCAAGCCTCGGGCCACAATCAGCCCCAGCATTTT
>TRBV7-2|.|.|TRBJ1-2
CASSLMVGRNYGYTF
TGTGCCAGCAGCTTAATGGTCGGGCGAAACTATGGCTACACCTTC
>TRBV5-6|few|.|TRBJ2-3
CASSLGVSFVHTQYF
TGTGCCAGCAGCTTGGGTGTCAGCTTCGTGCATACGCAGTATTTT
>TRBV25-1|.|.|TRBJ1-1
CASSAPEAFF
TGTGCCAGCAGTGCCCCGGAAGCTTTCTTT
>TRBV5-1|.|.|TRBJ2-5
CASSLGLASGPEETQYF
TGCGCCAGCAGCTTGGGGCTAGCGAGCGGGCCGGAAGAGACCCAGTACTTC
>TRBV6-6|many|.|TRBJ1-1
CASSYSLGGTEAFF
TGTGCCAGCAGTTACTCGCTGGGAGGGACTGAAGCTTTCTTT
>TRBV7-2|many|.|TRBJ1-2
CASSPRRDAGYTF
TGTGCCAGCAGCCCCCGGCGTGACGCGGGCTACACCTTC
>TRBV3-1|many|TRBD2|TRBJ2-1
CASSQDAGGAPEQFF
TGTGCCAGCAGCCAAGATGCCGGGGGGGCCCCCGAGCAGTTCTTC
>TRBV7-2|.|.|TRBJ1-6
CASSPSGPLHF
TGTGCCAGCAGCCCATCAGGACCCCTCCACTTT
>TRBV5-1|many|.|TRBJ2-3
CASSLGHPNTDTQYF
TGCGCCAGCAGCTTGGGACACCCTAACACAGATACGCAGTATTTT
>TRBV20-1|.|TRBD1|TRBJ2-7
CSATTGQAFEQYF
TGCAGTGCTACCACCGGACAGGCTTTCGAGCAGTACTTC
>TRBV18|few|TRBD2|TRBJ2-5
CASSPMGLGETQYF
TGTGCCAGCTCACCAATGGGACTAGGGGAGACCCAGTACTTC
>TRBV20-1|.|.|TRBJ1-6
CSAIPGGVKPLHF
TGCAGTGCTATTCCAGGAGGTGTGAAACCCCTCCACTTT
>TRBV4-3|few|TRBD2|TRBJ2-1
CASSQGTSGSNEQFF
TGCGCCAGCAGCCAAGGGACTAGCGGATCCAATGAGCAGTTCTTC
>TRBV7-3|.|TRBD2|TRBJ2-3
CASSPTSGGAADTQYF
TGTGCCAGCAGCCCGACTAGCGGGGGGGCCGCGGATACGCAGTATTTT
>TRBV5-1|.|.|TRBJ2-6
CASSLEGTVGANVLTF
TGCGCCAGCAGCTTGGAGGGGACGGTTGGGGCCAACGTCCTGACTTTC
>TRBV7-2|.|TRBD2|TRBJ2-3
CASSLGLAGAADTQYF
TGTGCCAGCAGCTTAGGGTTAGCGGGGGCGGCGGATACGCAGTATTTT
>TRBV5-1|many|.|TRBJ2-5
CASSPQGRVQETQYF
TGCGCCAGCAGCCCGCAAGGTCGGGTCCAAGAGACCCAGTACTTC
>TRBV12-3/TRBV12-4|many|.|TRBJ2-3
CASSPTGTDTQYF
TGTGCCAGCAGCCCCACGGGGACAGATACGCAGTATTTT
>TRBV6-5|.|TRBD1|TRBJ2-2
CASSERQGITGELFF
TGTGCCAGCAGCGAAAGACAGGGAATCACCGGGGAGCTGTTTTTT
>TRBV7-6|.|.|TRBJ1-1
CASSLSSGTEAFF
TGTGCCAGCAGCTTATCGTCAGGGACCGAAGCTTTCTTT
>TRBV10-2|many|TRBD2|TRBJ2-3
CASSGLAGADTQYF
TGCGCCAGCAGCGGACTAGCGGGGGCAGATACGCAGTATTTT
>TRBV4-1|few|.|TRBJ1-1
CASSQGSGVFTEAFF
TGCGCCAGCAGCCAAGGGTCCGGGGTGTTCACTGAAGCTTTCTTT
>TRBV7-9|.|.|TRBJ2-3
CASSLGLEDTQYF
TGTGCCAGCAGCTTAGGATTGGAGGATACGCAGTATTTT
>TRBV9|many|.|TRBJ2-3
CASSVSRGRTDTQYF
TGTGCCAGCAGCGTCAGCCGGGGGCGCACAGATACGCAGTATTTT
>TRBV21-1|many|.|TRBJ1-6
CASSKVPHSYNSPLHF
TGTGCCAGCAGCAAAGTCCCCCACTCCTATAATTCACCCCTCCACTTT
>TRBV11-2|.|TRBD1|TRBJ1-2
CASSIGQGVDGYTF
TGTGCCAGCAGCATAGGACAGGGGGTGGATGGCTACACCTTC
>TRBV6-5|.|.|TRBJ1-1
CASSYGGADTEAFF
TGTGCCAGCAGTTACGGTGGGGCGGACACTGAAGCTTTCTTT
>TRBV7-9|many|.|TRBJ1-2
CASSVDASPGRGYTF
TGTGCCAGCAGCGTAGACGCCAGTCCTGGCAGGGGCTACACCTTC
>TRBV29-1|few|.|TRBJ1-1
CSVEDRDTFEAFF
TGCAGCGTTGAAGATAGGGATACCTTTGAAGCTTTCTTT
>TRBV18|.|TRBD1|TRBJ2-2
CASSNEGGQVTGELFF
TGTGCCAGCTCGAACGAAGGAGGACAGGTCACCGGGGAGCTGTTTTTT
>TRBV6-5|few|TRBD2|TRBJ2-1
CASSYSASSGVSYNEQFF
TGTGCCAGCAGTTACTCGGCGTCTAGCGGGGTTTCCTACAATGAGCAGTTCTTC
>TRBV5-1|many|.|TRBJ2-3
CASSLAEPRTDTQYF
TGCGCCAGCAGCTTGGCCGAGCCTCGCACAGATACGCAGTATTTT
>TRBV6-2/TRBV6-3|.|.|TRBJ2-7
CASSFWSGSYEQYF
TGTGCCAGCAGTTTTTGGTCAGGATCCTACGAGCAGTACTTC
>TRBV12-3/TRBV12-4|.|TRBD2|TRBJ2-1
CASSAGGDNEQFF
TGTGCCAGCTCTGCGGGGGGCGACAATGAGCAGTTCTTC
>TRBV12-5|.|.|TRBJ2-5
CASGDNSETQYF
TGTGCTAGTGGGGACAACTCAGAGACCCAGTACTTC
>TRBV4-1|few|.|TRBJ1-2
CASSQRQNYGYTF
TGCGCCAGCAGCCAACGGCAGAACTATGGCTACACCTTC
>TRBV7-2|.|.|TRBJ2-1
CASSVQQGGDEQFF
TGTGCCAGCAGCGTACAACAGGGTGGAGATGAGCAGTTCTTC
>TRBV5-1|few|.|TRBJ2-7
CASSLGTSTFYEQYF
TGCGCCAGCAGCTTGGGGACTTCTACCTTCTACGAGCAGTACTTC
>TRBV5-1|few|.|TRBJ1-5
CASSLTSTEGNQPQHF
TGCGCCAGCAGCTTGACGTCGACGGAGGGGAATCAGCCCCAGCATTTT
>TRBV9|.|.|TRBJ2-3
CASSVLASSTDTQYF
TGTGCCAGCAGCGTGCTAGCGTCTAGCACAGATACGCAGTATTTT
>TRBV5-1|.|TRBD2|TRBJ2-5
CASSAGTSGAQETQYF
TGCGCCAGCAGCGCCGGGACTAGCGGGGCGCAAGAGACCCAGTACTTC
>TRBV6-2/TRBV6-3|.|.|TRBJ1-2
CASSYGELTGYTF
TGTGCCAGCAGTTACGGGGAGTTAACTGGCTACACCTTC
>TRBV4-1|once|.|TRBJ2-5
CASSRTETETQYF
TGCGCCAGCAGCCGGACGGAGACAGAGACCCAGTACTTC
>TRBV10-3|few|TRBD1|TRBJ1-2
CAISGGAEYGYTF
TGTGCCATCTCAGGGGGCGCTGAGTATGGCTACACCTTC
>TRBV15|many|.|TRBJ2-5
CATSRGDERGETQYF
TGTGCCACCAGCAGAGGCGATGAGAGGGGGGAGACCCAGTACTTC
>TRBV6-2/TRBV6-3|few|TRBD2|TRBJ2-3
CASSQTSEPDTQYF
TGTGCCAGCAGTCAGACTAGCGAACCAGATACGCAGTATTTT
>TRBV6-4|.|.|TRBJ2-2
CASSDSRGVSTGELFF
TGTGCCAGCAGTGACTCGAGGGGGGTCTCCACCGGGGAGCTGTTTTTT